A single sample gave rise to the 4 T cell receptor beta chains below, sequenced in a study of long-term antiretroviral therapy in people with HIV. Version v3.0 of the immunoSEQ assay ran at survey level. Produced via immunoSEQ multiplex PCR; TCRdb's table is partial and in-frame only. Here the sample spans more than 20,000 clones, 85% being singletons. Sequences were derived from unsorted PBMCs, sampled roughly 4 years after starting antiretroviral therapy. The receptors here all came from a man younger than 35 with HIV.

The CDR3 loop reads CASSLSPDDRLGYTF. CDR3 DNA: TGTGCCAGCAGCTTATCGCCAGACGATCGGCTTGGCTACACCTTC. This chain joins TRBV7-9 and TRBJ1-2; D ambiguous. Trimming left V 2 bases short and J 7 bases short, with 17 bases between. This CDR3 spans 15 amino acids. Germline V gene lookup returns CDR1 SEHNR and CDR2 FQNEAQ (reference sequence).

The chain combines TRBV19 with TRBJ1-5, with D hard to call. V lost 3 bases to trimming and J lost 7 bases, with 16 bases between them. This CDR3 has 15 residues. CDR1 is LNHDA, CDR2 SQIVND, per germline (reference sequence). The CDR3 DNA sequence: TGTGCCAGTAGTATCGGGGAGCGGACCGGGCAGCCCCAGCATTTT. Its protein product is CASSIGERTGQPQHF.

This clone came up a few times. The CDR3 DNA reads as TGTGCCAGCTCCGATAACTATGGCTACACCTTC. It translates to CASSDNYGYTF. The rearrangement uses TRBV2 and TRBJ1-2; D uncertain. The CDR3 extends over 11 amino acids. Germline V gene data show CDR1 as SNHLY and CDR2 as FYNNEI. Trimming took 8 bases from V and 1 from J, leaving 5 bases between them.

This clone was seen a handful of times. This chain connects TRBV23-1 to TRBJ1-1; D is perhaps TRBD1 (6 bases). TRBV23-1 is flagged as an ORF with uncertain function. The V and J ends lost 10 bases and 3 bases respectively, with 15 bases between them. The CDR3 covers 13 residues. The CDR3 loop reads CATLQGRDTEAFF. In DNA, the CDR3 is TGCGCCACTTTACAGGGTAGAGACACTGAAGCTTTCTTT.